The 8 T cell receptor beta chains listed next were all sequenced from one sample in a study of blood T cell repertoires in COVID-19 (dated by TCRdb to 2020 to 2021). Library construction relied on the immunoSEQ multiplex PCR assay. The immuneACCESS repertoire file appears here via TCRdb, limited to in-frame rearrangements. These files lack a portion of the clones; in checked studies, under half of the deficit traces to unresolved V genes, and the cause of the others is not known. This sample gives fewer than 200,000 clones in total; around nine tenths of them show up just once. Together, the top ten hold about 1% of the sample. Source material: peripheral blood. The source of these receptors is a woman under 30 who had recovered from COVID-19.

The CDR3, as DNA: TGTGCCAGCAGCTCAAAGGGACTACTAGGACGGGAGACCCAGTACTTC. It specifies CASSSKGLLGRETQYF. The V gene is TRBV11-2, the J gene TRBJ2-5; TRBD2 agrees at 7 bases. Germline V lookup: CDR1 SGHAT, CDR2 FQNNGV. Trimming cost V 4 bases and J 5 bases; bases outside gene matches: 13. The CDR3 runs to 16 residues.

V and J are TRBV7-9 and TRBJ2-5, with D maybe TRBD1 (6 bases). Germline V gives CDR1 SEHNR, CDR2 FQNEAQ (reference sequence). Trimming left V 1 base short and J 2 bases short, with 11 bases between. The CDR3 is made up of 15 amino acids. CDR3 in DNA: TGTGCCAGCAGCTTAGAGGGACAAAATCAAGAGACCCAGTACTTC. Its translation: CASSLEGQNQETQYF.

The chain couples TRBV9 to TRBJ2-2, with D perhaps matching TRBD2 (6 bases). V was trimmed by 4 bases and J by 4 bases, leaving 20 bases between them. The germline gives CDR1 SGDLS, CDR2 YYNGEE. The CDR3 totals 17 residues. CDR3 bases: TGTGCCAGCAGCCCCCGGACTACCGCGAAGGGCACCGGGGAGCTGTTTTTT. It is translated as CASSPRTTAKGTGELFF.

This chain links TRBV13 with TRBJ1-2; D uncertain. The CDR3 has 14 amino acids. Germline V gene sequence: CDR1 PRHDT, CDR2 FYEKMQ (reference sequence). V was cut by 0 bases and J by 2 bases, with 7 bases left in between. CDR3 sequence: CASSLGKLNYGYTF. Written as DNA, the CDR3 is TGTGCCAGCAGCTTAGGGAAACTGAACTATGGCTACACCTTC. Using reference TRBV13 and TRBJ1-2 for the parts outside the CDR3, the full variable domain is AAGVIQSPRHLIKEKRETATLKCYPIPRHDTVYWYQQGPGQDPQFLISFYEKMQSDKGSIPDRFSAQQFSDYHSELNMSSLELGDSALYFCASSLGKLNYGYTFGSGTRLTVV.

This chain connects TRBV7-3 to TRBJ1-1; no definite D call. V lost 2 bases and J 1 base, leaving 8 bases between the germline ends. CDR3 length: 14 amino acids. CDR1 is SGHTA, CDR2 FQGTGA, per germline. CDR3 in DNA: TGTGCCAGCAGCTTAGACTCTAGGAACACTGAAGCTTTCTTT. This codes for CASSLDSRNTEAFF.

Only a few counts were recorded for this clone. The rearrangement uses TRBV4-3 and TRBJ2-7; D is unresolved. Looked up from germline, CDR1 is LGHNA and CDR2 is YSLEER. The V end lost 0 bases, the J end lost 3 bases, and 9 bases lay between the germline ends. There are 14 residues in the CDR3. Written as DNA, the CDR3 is TGCGCCAGCAGCCAAGAAGACTCGCACTACGAGCAGTACTTC. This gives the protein CASSQEDSHYEQYF.

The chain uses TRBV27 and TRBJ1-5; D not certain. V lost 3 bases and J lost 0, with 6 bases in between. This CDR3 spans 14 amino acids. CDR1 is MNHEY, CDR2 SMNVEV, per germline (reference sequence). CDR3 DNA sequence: TGTGCCAGCAGTTTTTCCCTTAGCAATCAGCCCCAGCATTTT. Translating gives CASSFSLSNQPQHF.

The CDR3 DNA is TGTGCCAGCTCACCCCCACAGGGGTGGAACACCGGGGAGCTGTTTTTT. Its protein is CASSPPQGWNTGELFF. The chain combines TRBV18 with TRBJ2-2, with 7 bases that match TRBD1. The germline gives CDR1 KGHSH, CDR2 LQKENI. The CDR3 loop spans 16 amino acids. V shed 3 bases, J shed 1 base, and the junction held 5 bases outside the gene matches.